This T cell receptor (beta chain) was recovered during a study of cytomegalovirus exposure and HLA in healthy donors. Across the study: Earlier sequencing of about 179 million T cells yielded 100 million to 120 million unique TCR beta sequences.

Per germline, CDR1 SGHDN and CDR2 FVKESK. V was clipped by 2 bases and J by 4 bases; unmatched bases: 7. The CDR3 contains 15 residues. In the PCR, 60 Vbeta and 13 Jbeta primers were used. Assay used: immunoSEQ multiplex PCR; TCRdb lists only in-frame clones, some missing. The data hold around 160,000 clones, with about three quarters observed a single time. Note on this clone: Its target is not known.

Findings and limits, study-wide: For cytomegalovirus status, the classifier reportedly gave diagnoses with high specificity and sensitivity. Being productive about 87% or about 30% of the time was typical of most TCR beta V segments in an earlier analysis.

This sequence originates from a man in his forties or fifties in good health and CMV-seropositive. The sample comprised PBMCs. The chain combines TRBV14 with TRBJ1-1; 7 bases agree with TRBD1. The CDR3 here is CASSQSNRGGTEAFF. The CDR3 DNA reads TGTGCCAGCAGCCAATCTAACAGGGGAGGCACTGAAGCTTTCTTT.